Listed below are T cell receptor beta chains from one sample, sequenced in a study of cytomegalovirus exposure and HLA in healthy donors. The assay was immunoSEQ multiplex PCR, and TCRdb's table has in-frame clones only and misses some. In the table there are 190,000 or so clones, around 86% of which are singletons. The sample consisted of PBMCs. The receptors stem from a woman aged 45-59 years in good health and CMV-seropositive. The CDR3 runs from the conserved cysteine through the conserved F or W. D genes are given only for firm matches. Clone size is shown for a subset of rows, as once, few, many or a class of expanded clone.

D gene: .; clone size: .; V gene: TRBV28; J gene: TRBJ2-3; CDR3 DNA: TGTGCCAGCAGGACAGGGGCGGGGGGCACAGATACGCAGTATTTT; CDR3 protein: CASRTGAGGTDTQYF
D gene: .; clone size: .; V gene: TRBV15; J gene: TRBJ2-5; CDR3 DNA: TGTGCCACCAGCAGAGATGAAGCCGGGGAGACCCAGTACTTC; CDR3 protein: CATSRDEAGETQYF
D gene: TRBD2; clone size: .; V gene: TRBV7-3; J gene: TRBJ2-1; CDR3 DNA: TGTGCCAGCAGCTCCCAGACTAGCGGGAGTTCCTACAATGAGCAGTTCTTC; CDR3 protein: CASSSQTSGSSYNEQFF
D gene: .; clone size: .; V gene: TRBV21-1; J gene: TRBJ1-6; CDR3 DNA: TGTGCCAGCAGCAAAGGAGTAGGGGAAAGCGATTCACCCCTCCACTTT; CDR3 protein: CASSKGVGESDSPLHF
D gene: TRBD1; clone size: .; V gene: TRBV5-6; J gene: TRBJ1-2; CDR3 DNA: TGTGCCAGCAGCTTTCTGGGACAGGGGAACGGCTACACCTTC; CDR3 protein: CASSFLGQGNGYTF
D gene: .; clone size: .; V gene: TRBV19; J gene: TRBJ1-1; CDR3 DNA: TGTGCCAGTGCCTGGGAGGAGAACACTGAAGCTTTCTTT; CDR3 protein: CASAWEENTEAFF
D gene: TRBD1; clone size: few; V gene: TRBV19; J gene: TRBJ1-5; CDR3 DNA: TGTGCCAGTAGCAACCGACAGGGGTATGATCAGCCCCAGCATTTT; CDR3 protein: CASSNRQGYDQPQHF
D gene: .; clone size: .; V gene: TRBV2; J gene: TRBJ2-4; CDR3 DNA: TGTGCCAGCAGTGAAGCTCTATACAGTCAGTACTTC; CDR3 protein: CASSEALYSQYF
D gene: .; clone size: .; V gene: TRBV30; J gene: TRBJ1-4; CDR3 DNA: TGTGCCTGGAGCCCATGGGCTGCAACTAATGAAAAACTGTTTTTT; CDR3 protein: CAWSPWAATNEKLFF
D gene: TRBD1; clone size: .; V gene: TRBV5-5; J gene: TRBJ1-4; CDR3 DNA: TGTGCCAGCAGCCGGGGACAGTCAACTAATGAAAAACTGTTTTTT; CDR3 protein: CASSRGQSTNEKLFF
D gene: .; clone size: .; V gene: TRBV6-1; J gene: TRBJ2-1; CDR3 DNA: TGTGCCAGCAGCCTATCACTTAGCTCCTACAATGAGCAGTTCTTC; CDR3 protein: CASSLSLSSYNEQFF
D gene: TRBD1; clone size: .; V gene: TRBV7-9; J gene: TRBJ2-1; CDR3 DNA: TGTGCCAGCAGCCCGGACAGGGGGCCTACGTATGAGCAGTTCTTC; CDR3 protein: CASSPDRGPTYEQFF
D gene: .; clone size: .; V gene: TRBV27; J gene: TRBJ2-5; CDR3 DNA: TGTGCCAGCAGGCGAACAGGGATCGAGACCCAGTACTTC; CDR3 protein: CASRRTGIETQYF
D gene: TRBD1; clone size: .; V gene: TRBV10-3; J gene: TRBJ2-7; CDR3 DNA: TGTGCCATGGGACAGGGGACCTCCTACGAGCAGTACTTC; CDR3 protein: CAMGQGTSYEQYF
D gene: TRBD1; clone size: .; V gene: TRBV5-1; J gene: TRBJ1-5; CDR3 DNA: TGCGCCAGCAGCTTGGGGACAGGGGGTGTGAAAAGCAATCAGCCCCAGCATTTT; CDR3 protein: CASSLGTGGVKSNQPQHF
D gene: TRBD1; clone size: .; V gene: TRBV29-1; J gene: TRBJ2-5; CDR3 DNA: TGCAGCGTTCCCGGGACAGGGACAGAGACCCAGTACTTC; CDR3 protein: CSVPGTGTETQYF
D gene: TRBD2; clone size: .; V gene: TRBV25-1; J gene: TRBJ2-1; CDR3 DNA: TGTGCCAGCAGTGAACTAGCGGGAGTTCGTAATGAGCAGTTCTTC; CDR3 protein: CASSELAGVRNEQFF